These 14 T cell receptor beta chains came from one sample sequenced in a study of control samples from healthy donors and cancer patients. Clones were read by immunoSEQ multiplex PCR, and TCRdb kept only the in-frame ones, dropping some. The table has around 170,000 clones, 88% seen once; the top ten hold nearly 5%. Specimen: blood. These receptors all stem from a woman aged 25 to 45 in good health.

This chain uses TRBV28 with TRBJ2-5, with 9 bases fitting TRBD1. Trimming at V came to 4 bases and at J to 3 bases, leaving 12 bases not matched to a gene. The CDR3 has 17 residues. CDR1 is MDHEN, CDR2 SYDVKM, per germline. The CDR3 protein is CASSYPPRDRVKETQYF. CDR3 coding DNA: TGTGCCAGCAGTTACCCGCCCCGGGACAGGGTCAAAGAGACCCAGTACTTC.

Here the CDR3 DNA reads TGTGCCAGCAGCTTGCCGGCCGAAAAATACGAGCAGTACTTC. The encoded protein is CASSLPAEKYEQYF. The V call is TRBV5-4, the J call TRBJ2-7; D gene ambiguous. Germline V gene sequence: CDR1 SGHNT, CDR2 YYREEE (reference sequence). This CDR3 is 14 amino acids long. Trimming pared 1 base from V and 4 bases from J, leaving 12 bases between.

This chain joins TRBV5-1 and TRBJ2-7; D ambiguous. Per germline, CDR1 SGHRS and CDR2 YFSETQ. Trimming removed 4 bases at V and 1 base at J, with 15 bases between. The CDR3 extends over 15 amino acids. The DNA for the CDR3 is TGCGCCAGCAGCCTACGACCTGACGGTTCCTACGAGCAGTACGTC. Its translation: CASSLRPDGSYEQYV.

The gene calls are TRBV4-1 and TRBJ2-3; no clear D. V was trimmed by 4 bases and J by 2 bases, leaving 7 bases between them. Germline V gene data show CDR1 as MGHRA and CDR2 as YSYEKL. There are 13 residues in the CDR3. This CDR3 is CASSRPSTDTQYF. The CDR3 region has the DNA TGCGCCAGCAGCCGCCCTTCCACAGATACGCAGTATTTT.

The chain joins TRBV18 to TRBJ1-1; 9 positions match TRBD1. The V and J ends lost 3 bases and 8 bases, in that order; junction bases with no gene match: 7. The CDR3 is 14 amino acids. In germline, CDR1 is KGHSH, CDR2 LQKENI. In DNA, the CDR3 is TGTGCCAGCTCACCGCGACAGGGGGAATTGGAAGCTTTCTTT. The encoded protein is CASSPRQGELEAFF. The full variable domain, its missing parts supplied by reference TRBV18 and TRBJ1-1, is NAGVMQNPRHLVRRRGQEARLRCSPMKGHSHVYWYRQLPEEGLKFMVYLQKENIIDESGMPKERFSAEFPKEGPSILRIQQVVRGDSAAYFCASSPRQGELEAFFGQGTRLTVV.

On this clone itself: The germline gene is not matched at one end of the junction; a read error may be the cause. This rearrangement joins TRBV9 to TRBJ2-2; 7 bases agree with TRBD2. The germline V gene encodes CDR1 SGDLS and CDR2 YYNGEE. The CDR3 runs 19 residues. The CDR3 DNA reads TGTGCCAGCAGAGTAGAGGCTAGCGGCGCTATGTCGAACACCGGGGAGCTGTTTTTT. This translates into CASRVEASGAMSNTGELFF.

The J gene is TRBJ1-2, the V gene TRBV4-1, with D hard to call. The CDR3 runs to 15 residues. The germline gives CDR1 MGHRA, CDR2 YSYEKL. Trimming shortened V by 1 base and J by 1 base, and 10 bases separated the two germline ends. The CDR3 DNA reads TGCGCCAGCAGCCAAGTTTCGCAGAATAACTATGGCTACACCTTC. It yields the protein CASSQVSQNNYGYTF.

The chain uses TRBV30 and TRBJ1-6, with TRBD1 as a possible D gene (5 bases). The CDR3 covers 15 residues. V lost 5 bases to trimming and J lost 9 bases, with 20 bases between them. Germline CDR1 and CDR2: GTSNPN and SVGIG (reference sequence). The CDR3 loop reads CAWGPGVGALSPLHF. The DNA for the CDR3 is TGTGCCTGGGGGCCGGGGGTCGGGGCCCTTTCACCCCTCCACTTT.

Note on this clone: This same CDR3 is encoded by further DNA sequences in the sample. This chain uses TRBV6-5 with TRBJ1-5; perhaps TRBD1 as D (5 bases). CDR3 length equals 14 residues. V lost 5 bases and J 4 bases, leaving 12 bases between the germline ends. Germline loops: CDR1 MNHEY, CDR2 SVGAGI. This CDR3 is CASSPDSPNQPQHF. CDR3 nucleotides: TGTGCCAGCAGTCCAGACAGTCCTAATCAGCCCCAGCATTTT.

This chain connects TRBV11-2 to TRBJ2-1, with TRBD1 identical over 9 bases. The CDR3 spans 14 residues. V gave up 5 bases and J gave up 9 bases; unmatched junction bases: 8. Germline-derived CDR1 and CDR2 are SGHAT and FQNNGV. CDR3 nucleotides: TGTGCCAGCAGCCCAGGACAGGGGATCAGTGAGCAGTTCTTC. Protein product: CASSPGQGISEQFF.

This clone occurred once. This chain connects TRBV28 to TRBJ2-7, with D maybe TRBD1 (6 bases). CDR3 size: 14 residues. Trimming pared 2 bases from V and 2 bases from J, leaving 10 bases between. Germline V gene sequence: CDR1 MDHEN, CDR2 SYDVKM. The CDR3 nucleotides are TGTGCCAGCAGTTTAACAGGGCTCCCCTACGAGCAGTACTTC. It yields the protein CASSLTGLPYEQYF.

This chain uses TRBV7-9 with TRBJ1-6, with D possibly TRBD1 on 5 matching bases. V shed 2 bases and J shed 9 bases, with 14 bases lying between them. The CDR3 is made up of 15 amino acids. The germline gives CDR1 SEHNR, CDR2 FQNEAQ (reference sequence). The CDR3 loop reads CASSLSRAGGSPLHF. For the CDR3, the DNA is TGTGCCAGCAGCTTAAGCAGGGCTGGAGGTTCACCCCTCCACTTT.

V and J are TRBV9 and TRBJ2-6; 7 nucleotides agree with TRBD1. Germline V gene lookup returns CDR1 SGDLS and CDR2 YYNGEE. With V trimmed by 2 bases and J by 8 bases, 1 base remained unmatched. This CDR3 is built from 13 residues. The CDR3 region has the DNA TGTGCCAGCAGCGTGGGACAGACCAACGTCCTGACTTTC. Amino acid sequence: CASSVGQTNVLTF.

Notes on this clone: Other nucleotide sequences from this sample produce the same CDR3. J is TRBJ2-3 and V is TRBV4-1; 10 nucleotides agree with TRBD1. Germline V gene sequence: CDR1 MGHRA, CDR2 YSYEKL. The CDR3 length is 19 residues. V lost 0 bases and J lost 4; bases outside the gene matches: 13. DNA of the CDR3: TGCGCCAGCAGCCAAGATAGGGGGGGTGACAGGGGGCGGGCAGATACGCAGTATTTT. Amino acids: CASSQDRGGDRGRADTQYF.